The clone carrying this T cell receptor beta chain was found a few times. While infection was still active, Seattle patients were enrolled and then followed longitudinally. The CDR3 consists of 13 residues. Germline trimming cut 4 bases from V and 7 bases from J; bases unmatched to any gene: 6. CDR1 SNHLY and CDR2 FYNNEI come from the germline V gene. This specimen comes from a study of blood T cell repertoires in COVID-19. On the study more broadly: Collection of acute and convalescent COVID-19 samples took place in the United States, Italy and Spain. Sample material is recorded as cDNA or gDNA derived from T cells, B-cell-depleted T cells, or PBMCs.

Under the authors' procedure: By means of reference gene primer amplification, nucleated cell counts were estimated. Libraries were prepared by immunoSEQ multiplex PCR; TCRdb keeps only in-frame clonotypes and omits some of them. For V, J and clone size, that table is used; D and trimming come from the DNA. The sample shows roughly 220,000 clones, about four fifths of them seen only once. The sequencing sample was made of peripheral blood. This sequence originates from a woman at least 80 years old with COVID-19, enrolled during active disease. The chain links TRBV2 to TRBJ1-1; 7 bases match TRBD1. The CDR3 DNA reads TGTGCCAGCAGTGCGCGACAGGGAGGTGAAGCTTTCTTT. Amino acids: CASSARQGGEAFF.